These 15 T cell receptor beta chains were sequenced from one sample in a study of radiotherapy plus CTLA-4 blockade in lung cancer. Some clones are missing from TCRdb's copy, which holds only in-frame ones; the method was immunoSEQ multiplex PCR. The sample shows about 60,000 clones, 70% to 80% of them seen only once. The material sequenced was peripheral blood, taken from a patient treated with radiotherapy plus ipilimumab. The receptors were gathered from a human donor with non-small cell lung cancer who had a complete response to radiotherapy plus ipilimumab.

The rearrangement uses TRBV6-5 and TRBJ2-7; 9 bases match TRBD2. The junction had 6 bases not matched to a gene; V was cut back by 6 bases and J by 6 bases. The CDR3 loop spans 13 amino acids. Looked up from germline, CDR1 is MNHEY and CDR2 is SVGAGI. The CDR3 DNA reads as TGTGCCAGCAGAATGCTAGCGGGGCTCGAGCAGTACTTC. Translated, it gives CASRMLAGLEQYF.

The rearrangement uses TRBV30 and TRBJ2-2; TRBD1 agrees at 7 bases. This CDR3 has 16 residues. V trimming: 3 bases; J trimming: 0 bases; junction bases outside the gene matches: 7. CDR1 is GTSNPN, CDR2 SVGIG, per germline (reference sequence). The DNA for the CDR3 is TGTGCCTGGAGGACAGGGCGTTTCCCGAACACCGGGGAGCTGTTTTTT. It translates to CAWRTGRFPNTGELFF.

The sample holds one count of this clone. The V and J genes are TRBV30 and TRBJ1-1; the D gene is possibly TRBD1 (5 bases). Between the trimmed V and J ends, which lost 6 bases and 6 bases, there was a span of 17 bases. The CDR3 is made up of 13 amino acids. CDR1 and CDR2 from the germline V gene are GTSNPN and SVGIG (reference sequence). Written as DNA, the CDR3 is TGTGCCTGTTATCGACAGCCCGGCTCTGAAGCTTTCTTT. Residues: CACYRQPGSEAFF. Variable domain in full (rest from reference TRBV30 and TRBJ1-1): SQTIHQWPATLVQPVGSPLSLECTVEGTSNPNLYWYRQAAGRGLQLLFYSVGIGQISSEVPQNLSASRPQDRQFILSSKKLLLSDSGFYLCACYRQPGSEAFFGQGTRLTVV.

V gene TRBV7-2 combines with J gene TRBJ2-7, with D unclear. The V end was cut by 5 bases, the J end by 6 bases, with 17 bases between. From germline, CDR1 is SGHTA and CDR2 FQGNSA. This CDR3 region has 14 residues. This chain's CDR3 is CASSPVASGVEQYF. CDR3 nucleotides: TGTGCCAGCAGCCCAGTAGCCTCCGGCGTCGAGCAGTACTTC. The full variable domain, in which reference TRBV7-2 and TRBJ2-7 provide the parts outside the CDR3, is GAGVSQSPSNKVTEKGKDVELRCDPISGHTALYWYRQSLGQGLEFLIYFQGNSAPDKSGLPSDRFSAERTGGSVSTLTIQRTQQEDSAVYLCASSPVASGVEQYFGPGTRLTVT.

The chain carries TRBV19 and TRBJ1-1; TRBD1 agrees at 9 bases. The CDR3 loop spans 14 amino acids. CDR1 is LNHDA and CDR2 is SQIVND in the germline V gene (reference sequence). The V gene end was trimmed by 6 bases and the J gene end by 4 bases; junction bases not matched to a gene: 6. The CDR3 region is CASRNRGLATEAFF. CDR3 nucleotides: TGTGCCAGTAGGAACAGGGGGCTGGCCACTGAAGCTTTCTTT.

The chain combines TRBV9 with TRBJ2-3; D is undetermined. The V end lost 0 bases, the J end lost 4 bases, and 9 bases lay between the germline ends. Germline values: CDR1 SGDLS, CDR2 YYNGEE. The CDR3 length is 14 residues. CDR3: CASSVVQQADTQYF. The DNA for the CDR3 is TGTGCCAGCAGCGTAGTTCAGCAGGCAGATACGCAGTATTTT.

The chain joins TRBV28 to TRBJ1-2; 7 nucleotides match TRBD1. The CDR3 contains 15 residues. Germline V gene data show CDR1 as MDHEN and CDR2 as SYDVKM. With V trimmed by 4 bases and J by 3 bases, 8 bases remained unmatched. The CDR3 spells CASSSLGTDYYGYTF. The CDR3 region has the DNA TGTGCCAGCAGTTCATTAGGGACAGACTACTATGGCTACACCTTC.

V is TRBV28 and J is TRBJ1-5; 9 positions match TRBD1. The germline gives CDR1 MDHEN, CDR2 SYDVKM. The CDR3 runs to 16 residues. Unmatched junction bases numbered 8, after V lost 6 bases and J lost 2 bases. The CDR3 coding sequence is TGTGCCAGCAGCTTGGCCCGGGACAGGGGCAATCAGCCCCAGCATTTT. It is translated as CASSLARDRGNQPQHF. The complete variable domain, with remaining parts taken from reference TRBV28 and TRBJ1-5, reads DVKVTQSSRYLVKRTGEKVFLECVQDMDHENMFWYRQDPGLGLRLIYFSYDVKMKEKGDIPEGYSVSREKKERFSLILESASTNQTSMYLCASSLARDRGNQPQHFGDGTRLSIL.

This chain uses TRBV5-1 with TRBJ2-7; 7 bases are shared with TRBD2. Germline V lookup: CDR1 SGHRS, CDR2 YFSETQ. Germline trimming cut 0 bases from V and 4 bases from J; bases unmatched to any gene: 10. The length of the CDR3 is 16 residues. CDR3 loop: CASSLDPPGTKYEQYF. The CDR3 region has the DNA TGCGCCAGCAGCTTGGATCCTCCCGGGACTAAATACGAGCAGTACTTC.

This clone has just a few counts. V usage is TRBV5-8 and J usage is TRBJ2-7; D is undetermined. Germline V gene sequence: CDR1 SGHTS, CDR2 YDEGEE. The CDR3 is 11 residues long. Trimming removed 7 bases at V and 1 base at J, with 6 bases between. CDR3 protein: CASQTSYEQYF. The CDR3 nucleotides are TGTGCCAGCCAGACATCCTACGAGCAGTACTTC.

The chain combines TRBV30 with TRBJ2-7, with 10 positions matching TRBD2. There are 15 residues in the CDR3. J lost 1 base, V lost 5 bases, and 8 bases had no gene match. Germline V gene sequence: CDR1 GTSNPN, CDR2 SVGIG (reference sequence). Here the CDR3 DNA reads TGTGCCTGGGGGAAACCGGGACTAGCGTCCTACGAGCAGTACTTC. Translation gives CAWGKPGLASYEQYF.

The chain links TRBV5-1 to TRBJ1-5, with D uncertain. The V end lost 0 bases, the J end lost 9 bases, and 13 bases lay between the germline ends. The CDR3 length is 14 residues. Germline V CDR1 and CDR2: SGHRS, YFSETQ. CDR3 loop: CASSLEGESGPQHF. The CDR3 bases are TGCGCCAGCAGCTTGGAGGGAGAATCAGGGCCCCAGCATTTT.

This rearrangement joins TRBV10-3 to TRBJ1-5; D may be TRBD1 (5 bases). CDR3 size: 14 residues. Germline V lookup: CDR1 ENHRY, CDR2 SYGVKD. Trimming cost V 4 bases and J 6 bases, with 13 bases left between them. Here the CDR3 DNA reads TGTGCCATCAGTGCGGGGGGTCAGGGTCAGCCCCAGCATTTT. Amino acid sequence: CAISAGGQGQPQHF.

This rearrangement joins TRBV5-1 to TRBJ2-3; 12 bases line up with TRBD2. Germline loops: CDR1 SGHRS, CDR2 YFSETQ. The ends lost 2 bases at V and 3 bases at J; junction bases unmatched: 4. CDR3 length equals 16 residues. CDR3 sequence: CASSFSTSGGTDTQYF. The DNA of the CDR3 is TGCGCCAGCAGCTTCTCGACTAGCGGGGGAACAGATACGCAGTATTTT.

The DNA for the CDR3 is TGCGCCAGCAGATCGACACTTGCGTCCTATAATTCACCCCTCCACTTT. It specifies CASRSTLASYNSPLHF. This chain connects TRBV4-3 to TRBJ1-6; no reliable D call. This CDR3 has 16 amino acids. In germline, CDR1 is LGHNA, CDR2 YSLEER. Between the trimmed V and J ends, which lost 6 bases and 1 base, there was a span of 13 bases.